Shown below are 31 T cell receptor beta chains from a single sample sequenced in a study of T cell responses to AZD1222 COVID-19 vaccine. Some clones are missing from TCRdb's copy, which holds only in-frame ones; the method was immunoSEQ multiplex PCR. This table holds about 79,000 clones, 83% found once. The material sequenced was peripheral blood, taken 28 days after the second AZD1222 dose. The origin of the receptors is an adult who received the AZD1222 COVID-19 vaccine.

The gene calls are TRBV28 and TRBJ2-2, with TRBD1 matching over 7 bases. The germline CDR1 and CDR2 sequences are MDHEN and SYDVKM. The CDR3 runs 11 residues. The junction had 1 base not matched to a gene; V was cut back by 8 bases and J by 7 bases. CDR3 nucleotide sequence: TGTGCCAGCCACAGGGGCGGGGAGCTGTTTTTT. Its protein is CASHRGGELFF.

The chain has TRBV5-1 and TRBJ2-5, with D unresolved. The CDR3 is 12 residues long. Germline-derived CDR1 and CDR2 are SGHRS and YFSETQ. The V end lost 3 bases, the J end lost 6 bases, and 9 bases lay between the germline ends. CDR3 DNA: TGCGCCAGCAGCTCCCATGGCCAGACCCAGTACTTC. It codes for CASSSHGQTQYF.

The chain is built from TRBV28 and TRBJ2-6, with D possibly being TRBD2 (5 bases). This CDR3 comprises 16 residues. Trimming removed 8 bases at V and 3 bases at J, with 17 bases between. Germline V gene sequence: CDR1 MDHEN, CDR2 SYDVKM. The chain's CDR3 is CASRSRTADGANVLTF. The CDR3 DNA sequence: TGTGCCAGCCGTTCCCGAACAGCGGATGGGGCCAACGTCCTGACTTTC.

V gene TRBV11-2 combines with J gene TRBJ2-7, with no clear D. From germline, CDR1 is SGHAT and CDR2 FQNNGV. Between the trimmed V and J ends, which lost 3 bases and 5 bases, there was a span of 11 bases. This CDR3 is 13 amino acids long. The CDR3 sequence: CASSFGSNNEQYF. For the CDR3, the DNA is TGTGCCAGCAGCTTTGGTAGTAATAACGAGCAGTACTTC.

This clone showed up just once. The rearrangement links TRBV19 to TRBJ1-4; D is unclear. The CDR3 is 12 amino acids. The V gene lost 5 bases and the J gene lost 8 bases, with 9 bases spanning the gap. The germline gives CDR1 LNHDA, CDR2 SQIVND (reference sequence). CDR3 sequence: CASSELREKLFF. The CDR3 coding sequence is TGTGCCAGTAGTGAGTTAAGAGAAAAACTGTTTTTT.

The CDR3 DNA sequence: TGTGCCAGCAGCGTAGTTGACAGTTTCAACACTGAAGCTTTCTTT. The encoded protein is CASSVVDSFNTEAFF. The rearrangement links TRBV9 to TRBJ1-1; weak D call: TRBD1 (5 bases). The germline V gene encodes CDR1 SGDLS and CDR2 YYNGEE. V was trimmed by 0 bases and J by 2 bases, leaving 11 bases between them. CDR3 size: 15 residues.

Of note for this clone: Within the sample, other DNA sequences also encode this same CDR3. The chain is built from TRBV2 and TRBJ1-2; tentatively, D is TRBD1 (6 bases). The CDR3 contains 14 residues. Trimming removed 6 bases from V and 8 bases from J, with 19 bases in between. Per the germline V gene, CDR1 is SNHLY and CDR2 is FYNNEI. CDR3 in DNA: TGTGCCAGCAGCCTGGACAGAGGTGTCGGGGGCTACACCTTC. Translating it yields CASSLDRGVGGYTF. The full variable domain, rest sourced from reference TRBV2 and TRBJ1-2, is EPEVTQTPSHQVTQMGQEVILRCVPISNHLYFYWYRQILGQKVEFLVSFYNNEISEKSEIFDDQFSVERPDGSNFTLKIRSTKLEDSAMYFCASSLDRGVGGYTFGSGTRLTVV.

The V call is TRBV19, the J call TRBJ1-2; 8 nucleotides line up with TRBD1. The length of the CDR3 is 15 residues. V was pared by 5 bases and J by 6 bases, with 11 bases of the junction left unmatched. The V gene's germline CDR1 is LNHDA and CDR2 SQIVND (reference sequence). The CDR3 is CASSLETGTGNGYTF. In DNA form, the CDR3 reads TGTGCCAGTAGTCTCGAAACCGGGACAGGAAATGGCTACACCTTC. Full variable domain (rest looked up from reference TRBV19 and TRBJ1-2): DGGITQSPKYLFRKEGQNVTLSCEQNLNHDAMYWYRQDPGQGLRLIYYSQIVNDFQKGDIAEGYSVSREKKESFPLTVTSAQKNPTAFYLCASSLETGTGNGYTFGSGTRLTVV.

V usage is TRBV2 and J usage is TRBJ1-1; tentative D call: TRBD1 (5 bases). Germline values: CDR1 SNHLY, CDR2 FYNNEI. The CDR3 consists of 14 residues. V was shortened by 6 bases and J by 3 bases, with 14 bases between the two germline ends. CDR3 nucleotides: TGTGCCAGCAGACGGACAACCACGGACACTGAAGCTTTCTTT. Its protein product is CASRRTTTDTEAFF.

The genes are TRBV19 and TRBJ1-5, with TRBD1 as a possible D gene (5 bases). Germline-derived CDR1 and CDR2 are LNHDA and SQIVND (reference sequence). CDR3 length equals 16 residues. The ends were cut back, 6 bases at V and 0 bases at J, with 15 bases in the middle. The CDR3 DNA reads TGTGCCAGTAGACCAGACAGCGAATATAGCAATCAGCCCCAGCATTTT. This encodes CASRPDSEYSNQPQHF.

This clone occurred once. The CDR3 DNA is TGTGCCAGCAGCGCCTCCGGGACTAGCGCGTACGAGCAGTACTTC. Residues: CASSASGTSAYEQYF. The rearrangement links TRBV9 to TRBJ2-7; 10 bases agree with TRBD2. CDR3 size: 15 residues. Per germline, CDR1 SGDLS and CDR2 YYNGEE. J was trimmed by 4 bases and V by 3 bases; bases with no gene match: 7.

The chain employs TRBV9 and TRBJ1-1, with D possibly TRBD1 on 5 matching bases. CDR1 is SGDLS and CDR2 is YYNGEE in the germline V gene. V shed 0 bases and J shed 5 bases, with 20 bases lying between them. The CDR3 has 17 residues. CDR3 in amino acids: CASSVVNSGPGGTEAFF. The CDR3 nucleotides read TGTGCCAGCAGCGTAGTTAATTCGGGACCAGGAGGTACTGAAGCTTTCTTT. Using reference TRBV9 and TRBJ1-1 for the parts outside the CDR3, the full variable domain is DSGVTQTPKHLITATGQRVTLRCSPRSGDLSVYWYQQSLDQGLQFLIQYYNGEERAKGNILERFSAQQFPDLHSELNLSSLELGDSALYFCASSVVNSGPGGTEAFFGQGTRLTVV.

This clone occurred a few times. This chain links TRBV6-5 with TRBJ2-7; 7 nucleotides match TRBD2. The CDR3 has 13 amino acids. Germline CDR1 reads MNHEY; CDR2 reads SVGAGI. With V trimmed by 5 bases and J by 7 bases, 8 bases remained unmatched. The chain's CDR3 is CASSPWEGWEQYF. The CDR3 region has the DNA TGTGCCAGCAGTCCTTGGGAGGGCTGGGAGCAGTACTTC.

V is TRBV11-2 and J is TRBJ1-2; D gene unclear. The V gene lost 0 bases and the J gene lost 10 bases, with 12 bases spanning the gap. The CDR3 sequence is 13 residues long. Germline-derived CDR1 and CDR2 are SGHAT and FQNNGV. The DNA for the CDR3 is TGTGCCAGCAGCTTAGAGCCGGGAAGTGACTACACCTTC. It yields the protein CASSLEPGSDYTF.

DNA for the CDR3: TGCAGCGTTGTTAGTGTTAGCAGTTTGGTCTACGAGCAGTACTTC. Translation: CSVVSVSSLVYEQYF. V usage is TRBV29-1 and J usage is TRBJ2-7; D remains ambiguous. This CDR3 comprises 15 residues. Germline-derived CDR1 and CDR2 are SQVTM and ANQGSEA. Deletions cut 4 bases from V and 3 bases from J, with 19 bases between.

This sequence joins TRBV9 and TRBJ1-1; D not resolved. Looked up from germline, CDR1 is SGDLS and CDR2 is YYNGEE. The CDR3 runs 12 residues. Trimming stripped 3 bases from V and 7 bases from J, with 10 bases between. CDR3 DNA sequence: TGTGCCAGCAGCGCGTCCATGGATGAAGCTTTCTTT. Protein product: CASSASMDEAFF.

V gene TRBV6-1 combines with J gene TRBJ1-5, with 8 nucleotides matching TRBD1. V lost 4 bases, J lost 7 bases, and 15 bases stayed unmatched. Germline CDR1 reads MNHNS; CDR2 reads SASEGT. CDR3 length equals 17 residues. The CDR3 region is CASSGPQGQAVLQPQHF. CDR3 nucleotide sequence: TGTGCCAGCAGTGGCCCCCAGGGACAGGCGGTGTTGCAGCCCCAGCATTTT.

The rearrangement links TRBV30 to TRBJ1-2; the D gene is possibly TRBD1 (5 bases). Germline V gene lookup returns CDR1 GTSNPN and CDR2 SVGIG (reference sequence). The germline V and J ends were trimmed by 2 bases and 5 bases, with 12 bases remaining between them. CDR3 size: 13 residues. The chain's CDR3 is CAWSLQALYGYTF. The CDR3 DNA follows: TGTGCCTGGAGTCTACAGGCTCTATATGGCTACACCTTC.

The V gene is TRBV6-5, the J gene TRBJ1-2, with TRBD1 matching 7 bases. The CDR3 totals 16 residues. Germline V gene data show CDR1 as MNHEY and CDR2 as SVGAGI. The ends lost 0 bases at V and 3 bases at J; junction bases unmatched: 7. CDR3 sequence: CASSYSLTGPYYGYTF. The CDR3 bases are TGTGCCAGCAGTTACTCTCTGACAGGGCCTTACTATGGCTACACCTTC.

This chain uses TRBV3-1 (or the pseudogene TRBV3-2) with TRBJ1-5; D is unresolved. CDR3 size: 19 residues. V lost 3 bases to trimming and J lost 4 bases, with 25 bases between them. CDR1 and CDR2 from the germline V gene are LGHDT and YNNKEL (reference sequence). CDR3 nucleotides: TGTGCCAGCAGCCATGAAGAGGCCTGGTCGGAGCCGGGGAATCAGCCCCAGCATTTT. Amino acids: CASSHEEAWSEPGNQPQHF.

This chain uses TRBV7-2 with TRBJ2-5; 8 bases map to TRBD2. The J segment lost 2 bases and the V segment lost 5 bases, leaving 4 bases of the junction unmatched. Germline V gene lookup returns CDR1 SGHTA and CDR2 FQGNSA. This CDR3 is built from 14 residues. The CDR3 DNA sequence: TGTGCCAGCAGCACACTAGCGGATCAAGAGACCCAGTACTTC. Translated, it gives CASSTLADQETQYF.

The gene calls are TRBV4-3 and TRBJ1-1; the D gene is possibly TRBD1 (5 bases). The CDR3 length is 13 residues. V lost 3 bases and J 10 bases, leaving 15 bases between the germline ends. Germline lookup yields CDR1 LGHNA and CDR2 YSLEER. CDR3 nucleotide sequence: TGCGCCAGCAGCCACTATGGGGGGGACGTAGCTTTCTTT. It yields the protein CASSHYGGDVAFF.

The rearrangement uses TRBV4-1 and TRBJ1-2, with D possibly TRBD1 on 5 matching bases. The CDR3 loop spans 14 amino acids. Trimming removed 0 bases at V and 3 bases at J, with 8 bases between. Germline loops: CDR1 MGHRA, CDR2 YSYEKL. The CDR3 nucleotides are TGCGCCAGCAGCCAAGATCGGGGGGACTATGGCTACACCTTC. Encoded protein: CASSQDRGDYGYTF.

A single count supports this clone. This sequence joins TRBV5-1 and TRBJ2-6; no firm D call. Trimming cost V 4 bases and J 2 bases, with 10 bases left between them. Germline V gene sequence: CDR1 SGHRS, CDR2 YFSETQ. The CDR3 covers 15 residues. CDR3 sequence reads: CASSLESAGANVLTF. The CDR3 DNA reads TGCGCCAGCAGCCTAGAGTCAGCTGGGGCCAACGTCCTGACTTTC.

CDR3 in amino acids: CASSPPEARETQYF. In DNA, the CDR3 is TGTGCCAGCAGCCCCCCAGAGGCCCGAGAGACCCAGTACTTC. The gene calls are TRBV3-1 (or the pseudogene TRBV3-2) and TRBJ2-5; no reliable D call. The CDR3 extends over 14 amino acids. V lost 4 bases and J 4 bases, leaving 13 bases between the germline ends. The V gene's germline CDR1 is LGHDT and CDR2 YNNKEL (reference sequence).

The sample holds one count of this clone. The chain uses TRBV21-1 and TRBJ1-5. TRBV21-1 is tagged as a pseudogene. The CDR3 sequence is 10 residues long. The CDR3 is CATNCQPQHF. The CDR3 region has the DNA TGTGCCACCAATTGCCAGCCCCAGCATTTT.

The V gene is TRBV27, the J gene TRBJ1-1; D is unresolved. The V end lost 0 bases, the J end lost 9 bases, and 11 bases lay between the germline ends. CDR1 MNHEY and CDR2 SMNVEV come from the germline V gene (reference sequence). There are 13 residues in the CDR3. CDR3 sequence: CASSLSGKTQAFF. The CDR3 DNA is TGTGCCAGCAGTTTATCGGGGAAAACACAAGCTTTCTTT.

The chain combines TRBV7-2 with TRBJ2-4, with 9 bases aligning to TRBD1. CDR3 length: 16 residues. Germline V lookup: CDR1 SGHTA, CDR2 FQGNSA. Germline trimming cut 1 base from V and 1 base from J; bases unmatched to any gene: 2. CDR3: CASSLETGGAKNIQYF. The CDR3 nucleotides read TGTGCCAGCAGCTTAGAAACAGGGGGCGCCAAAAACATTCAGTACTTC.

A single count supports this clone. This chain uses TRBV6-1 with TRBJ2-7; 7 bases align to TRBD1. J lost 2 bases, V lost 2 bases, and 3 bases had no gene match. Germline assignment: CDR1 MNHNS and CDR2 SASEGT. The CDR3 runs 14 residues. The chain's CDR3 is CASSEYRGPYEQYF. For the CDR3, the DNA is TGTGCCAGCAGTGAATACAGGGGCCCCTACGAGCAGTACTTC.

The V call is TRBV30, the J call TRBJ2-5; TRBD2 is a possible D gene (6 bases). This CDR3 spans 14 amino acids. Germline V gene lookup returns CDR1 GTSNPN and CDR2 SVGIG (reference sequence). The V and J ends lost 8 bases and 9 bases respectively, with 25 bases between them. This CDR3 reads CAASTAGRGLAQYF. Written as DNA, the CDR3 is TGTGCCGCCTCGACCGCAGGGCGGGGATTGGCCCAGTACTTC.

This chain connects TRBV7-2 to TRBJ2-3; 8 bases match TRBD2. Germline CDR1 SGHTA, CDR2 FQGNSA. This CDR3 has 15 amino acids. The trim removed 3 bases at V and 3 bases at J, leaving 5 bases unmatched. CDR3 residues: CASSLAGLATDTQYF. CDR3 sequence (DNA): TGTGCCAGCAGCTTGGCCGGACTAGCAACAGATACGCAGTATTTT.